The following is a T cell receptor (beta chain) sequence with its context. Its antigen is undetermined. The data originate from a study of cytomegalovirus exposure and HLA in healthy donors. Whole-study results and caveats: The authors enumerated some 170 TCR beta chains as linked to cytomegalovirus.

A multiplex PCR was run with 60 Vbeta primers and 13 Jbeta primers. Authors' data handling: In a later analysis, of some 80 million unique beta chains, some 10 million appeared in at least two donors. Sequenced by immunoSEQ multiplex PCR; TCRdb stores in-frame clones only, minus some. V and J calls and clone size are given by that table; D and trimming were obtained from the DNA. Counted here are about 170,000 clones, about four fifths occurring once; the ten biggest clones make up approximately 2.4%. This CDR3 is 16 amino acids long. Germline V gene sequence: CDR1 SNHLY, CDR2 FYNNEI. V was pared by 7 bases and J by 5 bases, with 11 bases of the junction left unmatched.

The sample comprised PBMCs. The chain links TRBV2 to TRBJ2-2, with 9 bases that match TRBD1. The clonotype comes from a woman between 50 and 59 years old in good health and CMV-seronegative. Here the CDR3 reads CASTITGQGSTGELFF. CDR3 in DNA: TGTGCCAGCACCATTACGGGACAGGGATCGACCGGGGAGCTGTTTTTT. Combining the CDR3 with reference TRBV2 and TRBJ2-2 gives the whole variable domain EPEVTQTPSHQVTQMGQEVILRCVPISNHLYFYWYRQILGQKVEFLVSFYNNEISEKSEIFDDQFSVERPDGSNFTLKIRSTKLEDSAMYFCASTITGQGSTGELFFGEGSRLTVL.